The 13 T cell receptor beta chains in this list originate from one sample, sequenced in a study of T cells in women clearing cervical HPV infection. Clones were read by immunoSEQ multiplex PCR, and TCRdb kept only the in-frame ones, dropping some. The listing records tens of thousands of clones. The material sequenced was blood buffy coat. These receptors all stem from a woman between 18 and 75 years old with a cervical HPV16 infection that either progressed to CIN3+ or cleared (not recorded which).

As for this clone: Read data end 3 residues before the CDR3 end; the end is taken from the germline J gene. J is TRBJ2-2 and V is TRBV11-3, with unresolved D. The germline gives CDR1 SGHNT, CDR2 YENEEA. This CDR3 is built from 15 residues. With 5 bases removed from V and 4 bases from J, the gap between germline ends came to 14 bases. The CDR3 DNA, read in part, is TGTGCCAGCAGCCTCGACGGAAGGGTCACCGGGGAG. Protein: CASSLDGRVTGE. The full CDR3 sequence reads CASSLDGRVTGELFF.

CDR3 DNA, as far as it was read: TGTGCCACCCAACAGGGGCATCAGCCC. Residues: CATQQGHQP. The full CDR3 is CATQQGHQPQHF. The V gene is TRBV19, the J gene TRBJ1-5; 7 nucleotides match TRBD1. The read is 3 residues too short to cover the CDR3 end, so that end is filled in from the germline J gene. This CDR3 comprises 12 residues. CDR1 and CDR2 (germline): LNHDA, SQIVND (reference sequence). V shed 10 bases and J 5 bases; nucleotides not matched to a gene: 5.

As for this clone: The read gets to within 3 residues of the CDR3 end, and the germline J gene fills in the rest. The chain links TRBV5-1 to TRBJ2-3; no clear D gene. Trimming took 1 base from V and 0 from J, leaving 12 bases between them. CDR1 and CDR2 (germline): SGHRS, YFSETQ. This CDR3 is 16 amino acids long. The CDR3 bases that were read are TGCGCCAGCAGCTTGTTAGCCGGCACTAGCACAGATACG. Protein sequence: CASSLLAGTSTDT. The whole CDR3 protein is CASSLLAGTSTDTQYF.

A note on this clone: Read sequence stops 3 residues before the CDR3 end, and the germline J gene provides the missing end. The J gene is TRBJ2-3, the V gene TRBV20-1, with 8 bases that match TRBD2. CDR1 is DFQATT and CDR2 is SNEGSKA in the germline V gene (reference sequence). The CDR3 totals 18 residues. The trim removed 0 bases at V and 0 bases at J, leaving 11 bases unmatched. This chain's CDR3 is CSARDRLAGRSSTDTQYF. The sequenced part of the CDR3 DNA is TGCAGTGCTAGAGATCGCCTAGCGGGCCGTTCTAGCACAGATACG.

This chain's CDR3 is CASSSLSGGYEQYF. CDR3 DNA (partial): TGTGCCAGCAGCTCCCTATCCGGGGGTTACGAG. The chain couples TRBV11-2 to TRBJ2-7; D might be TRBD2 (6 bases). The read stops 3 residues short of the end of the CDR3; the missing end is completed from the germline J gene. The CDR3 runs to 14 residues. With 4 bases removed from V and 4 bases from J, the gap between germline ends came to 14 bases. Germline CDR1 is SGHAT and CDR2 is FQNNGV. Variable domain in full (rest from reference TRBV11-2 and TRBJ2-7): EAGVAQSPRYKIIEKRQSVAFWCNPISGHATLYWYQQILGQGPKLLIQFQNNGVVDDSQLPKDRFSAERLKGVDSTLKIQPAKLEDSAVYLCASSSLSGGYEQYFGPGTRLTVT.

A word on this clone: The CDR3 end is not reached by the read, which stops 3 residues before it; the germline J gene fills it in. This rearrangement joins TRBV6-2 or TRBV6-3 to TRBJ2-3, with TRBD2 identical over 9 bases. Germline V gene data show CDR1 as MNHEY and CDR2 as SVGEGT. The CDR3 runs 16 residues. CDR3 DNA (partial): TGTGCCAGCAGTCCCTGGCGGGGGGGCCTCCAAGAGACG. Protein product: CASSPWRGGLQET. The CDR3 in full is CASSPWRGGLQETQYF.

CDR3 bases read: TGTGCCAGCAGCTTCAGGGGGCGCAACTATGGC. Translated, it gives CASSFRGRNYG. The whole CDR3 reads CASSFRGRNYGYTF. The chain is built from TRBV7-8 and TRBJ1-2; 8 bases align to TRBD1. The read falls 3 residues short of the CDR3 end, and the missing part is taken from the germline J gene. In germline, CDR1 is SGHVS, CDR2 FQNEAQ. The CDR3 has 14 amino acids. Losses at the gene ends were 3 bases for V and 2 bases for J; bases not matched to a gene: 2.

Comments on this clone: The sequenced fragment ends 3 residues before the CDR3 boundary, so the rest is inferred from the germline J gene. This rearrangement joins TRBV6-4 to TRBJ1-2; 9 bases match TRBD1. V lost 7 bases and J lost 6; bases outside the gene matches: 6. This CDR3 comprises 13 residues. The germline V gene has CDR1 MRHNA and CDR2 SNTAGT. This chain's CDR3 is CASKDRGSDGYTF. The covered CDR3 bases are TGTGCCAGCAAGGACAGGGGATCAGATGGC.

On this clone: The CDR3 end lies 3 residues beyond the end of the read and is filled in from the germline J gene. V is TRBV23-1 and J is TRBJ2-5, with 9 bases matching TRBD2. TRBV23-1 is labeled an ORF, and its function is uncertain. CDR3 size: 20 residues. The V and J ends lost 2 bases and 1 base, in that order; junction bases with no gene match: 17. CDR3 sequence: CASSQTECVAGGVVQETQYF. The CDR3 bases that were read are TGCGCCAGCAGTCAAACCGAATGTGTGGCGGGGGGGGTCGTCCAAGAGACC.

The CDR3 spells CSANLGGANTEAFF. The CDR3 DNA, read in part, is TGCAGTGCCAACCTCGGGGGGGCGAACACTGAA. The chain couples TRBV20-1 to TRBJ1-1, with D perhaps TRBD1 (6 bases). The missing CDR3 end, 3 residues past where the read stops, is filled in from the germline J gene. The V end lost 6 bases, the J end lost 1 base, and 15 bases lay between the germline ends. The CDR3 runs to 14 residues. Germline V gene lookup returns CDR1 DFQATT and CDR2 SNEGSKA (reference sequence).

The sequenced CDR3 bases are TGCAGTGCTACGACTCCCATAGAC. Translated: CSATTPID. In full, the CDR3 reads CSATTPIDYTF. This chain connects TRBV20-1 to TRBJ1-2; unclear D gene. The CDR3 extends 3 residues past the end of the read, so its final part is completed from the germline J gene. This CDR3 is built from 11 residues. The germline gives CDR1 DFQATT, CDR2 SNEGSKA (reference sequence).

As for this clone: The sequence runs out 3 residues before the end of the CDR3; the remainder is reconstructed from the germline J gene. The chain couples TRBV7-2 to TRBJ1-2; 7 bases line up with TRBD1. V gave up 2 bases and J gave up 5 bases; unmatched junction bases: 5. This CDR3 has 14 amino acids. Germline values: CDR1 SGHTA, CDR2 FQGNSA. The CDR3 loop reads CASSLNRGQYGYTF. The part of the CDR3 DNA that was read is TGTGCCAGCAGCTTAAACAGGGGTCAATATGGC.

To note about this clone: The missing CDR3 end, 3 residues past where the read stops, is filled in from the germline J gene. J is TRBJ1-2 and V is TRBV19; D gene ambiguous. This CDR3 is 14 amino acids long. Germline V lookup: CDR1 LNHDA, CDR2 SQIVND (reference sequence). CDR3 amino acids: CASSPRVSYNDYTF. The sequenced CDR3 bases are TGTGCCAGTAGTCCCCGGGTTTCCTACAATGAC.